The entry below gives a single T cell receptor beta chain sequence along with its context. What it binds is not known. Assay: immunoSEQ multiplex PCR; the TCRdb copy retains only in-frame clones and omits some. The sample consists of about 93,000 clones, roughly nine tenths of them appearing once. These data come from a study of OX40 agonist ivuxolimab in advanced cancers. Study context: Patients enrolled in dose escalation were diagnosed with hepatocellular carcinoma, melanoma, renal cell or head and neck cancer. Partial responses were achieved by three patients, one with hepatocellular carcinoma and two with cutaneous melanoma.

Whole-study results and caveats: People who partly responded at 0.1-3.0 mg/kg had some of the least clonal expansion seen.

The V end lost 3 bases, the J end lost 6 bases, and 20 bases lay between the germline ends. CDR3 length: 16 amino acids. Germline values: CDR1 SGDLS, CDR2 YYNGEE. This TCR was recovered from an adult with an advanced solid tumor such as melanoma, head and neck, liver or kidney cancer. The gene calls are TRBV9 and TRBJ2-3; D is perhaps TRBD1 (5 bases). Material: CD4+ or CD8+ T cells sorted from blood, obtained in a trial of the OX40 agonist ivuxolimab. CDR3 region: CASSGQNWDPPDTQYF. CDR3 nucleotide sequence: TGTGCCAGCAGCGGACAGAATTGGGATCCTCCGGATACGCAGTATTTT.